Presented here are 5 T cell receptor beta chains from one specimen sequenced in a study of T cells in Graves' hyperthyroidism and ophthalmopathy. TCR beta CDR3 regions were amplified from RNA. Primed by the HTBI set, a first-round RT-PCR was run on the TCR CDR3. Each CDR3 protein gets one entry after TCRdb re-called the multiplex PCR reads with MiXCR. This repertoire shows fewer than 900,000 distinct CDR3 sequences, roughly 17% found once; its top ten account for 8.4%. Sample: blood. The source is a man between 18 and 29 years old with Graves' hyperthyroidism.

This clonotype was counted ten times or more. The chain recombines TRBV12-5 with TRBJ2-4, with 7 positions matching TRBD1. The CDR3 consists of 14 residues. Per the germline V gene, CDR1 is LGHNT and CDR2 is FRNRAP. V lost 4 bases to trimming and J lost 8 bases; unmatched junction nucleotides: 8. The CDR3 here is CASGYRDRDDIQYF. CDR3 in DNA: TGTGCTAGTGGTTATCGCGACAGGGATGACATTCAGTACTTC.

This clonotype was detected many times. DNA of the CDR3: TGTGCCAGCAGTCGGACTAGCGACACCGGGGAGCTGTTTTTT. This encodes CASSRTSDTGELFF. The V gene is TRBV6-5, the J gene TRBJ2-2; 9 nucleotides align to TRBD2. The length of the CDR3 is 14 residues. CDR1 MNHEY and CDR2 SVGAGI come from the germline V gene. J gave up 3 bases and V 5 bases, and 1 base lay outside the gene matches.

This clonotype came up a few times. The chain uses TRBV19 and TRBJ2-5; the match to TRBD1 covers 7 bases. Unmatched junction bases numbered 8, after V lost 6 bases and J lost 4 bases. CDR1 LNHDA and CDR2 SQIVND come from the germline V gene (reference sequence). The length of the CDR3 is 14 residues. The CDR3 is CASRPTGMGETQYF. Here the CDR3 DNA reads TGTGCCAGTAGGCCGACAGGGATGGGAGAGACCCAGTACTTC.

Only a few counts were recorded for this clonotype. The genes are TRBV5-4 and TRBJ2-5; 7 bases match TRBD2. CDR3 length: 15 amino acids. The trim removed 6 bases at V and 8 bases at J, leaving 16 bases unmatched. Per germline, CDR1 SGHNT and CDR2 YYREEE (reference sequence). The CDR3 bases are TGTGCCAGCATCGATTCCAGCGGGAACGGGGAAACCCAGTACTTC. Translated, it gives CASIDSSGNGETQYF.

The sample holds a few counts of this clonotype. The V gene is TRBV20-1, the J gene TRBJ2-1; the D gene is possibly TRBD2 (5 bases). This CDR3 is built from 14 residues. Germline assignment: CDR1 DFQATT and CDR2 SNEGSKA (reference sequence). The germline V and J ends were trimmed by 0 bases and 0 bases, with 6 bases remaining between them. The CDR3 region has the DNA TGCAGTGCTAGAGACGCGGGCTCCTACAATGAGCAGTTCTTC. It specifies CSARDAGSYNEQFF.